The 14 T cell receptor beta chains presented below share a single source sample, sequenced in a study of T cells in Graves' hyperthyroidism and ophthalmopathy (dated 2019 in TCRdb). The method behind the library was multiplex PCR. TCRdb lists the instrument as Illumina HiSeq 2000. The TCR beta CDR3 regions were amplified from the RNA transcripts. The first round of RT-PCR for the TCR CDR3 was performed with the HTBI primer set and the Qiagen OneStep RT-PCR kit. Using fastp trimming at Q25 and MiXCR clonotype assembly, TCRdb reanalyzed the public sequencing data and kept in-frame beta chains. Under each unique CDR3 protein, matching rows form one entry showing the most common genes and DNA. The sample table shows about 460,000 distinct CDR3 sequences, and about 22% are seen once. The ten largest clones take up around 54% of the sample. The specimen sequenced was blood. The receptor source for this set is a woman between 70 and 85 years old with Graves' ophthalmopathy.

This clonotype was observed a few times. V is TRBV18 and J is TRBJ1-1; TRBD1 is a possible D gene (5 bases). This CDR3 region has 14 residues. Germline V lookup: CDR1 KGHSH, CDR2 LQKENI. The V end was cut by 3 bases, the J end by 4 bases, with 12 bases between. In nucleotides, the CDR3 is TGTGCCAGCTCACCCGGGGCTATGACCACTGAAGCTTTCTTT. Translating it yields CASSPGAMTTEAFF.

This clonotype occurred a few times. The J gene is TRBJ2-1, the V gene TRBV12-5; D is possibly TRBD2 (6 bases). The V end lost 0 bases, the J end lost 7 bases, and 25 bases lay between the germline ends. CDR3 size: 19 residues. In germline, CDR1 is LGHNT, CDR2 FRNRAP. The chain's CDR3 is CASGLVSLSARNAGNEQFF. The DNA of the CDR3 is TGTGCTAGTGGTTTGGTTTCCCTTAGCGCCCGAAATGCGGGAAATGAGCAGTTCTTC.

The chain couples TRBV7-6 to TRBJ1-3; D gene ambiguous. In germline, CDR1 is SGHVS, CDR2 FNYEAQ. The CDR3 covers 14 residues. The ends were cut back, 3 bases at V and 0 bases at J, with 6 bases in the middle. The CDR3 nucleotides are TGTGCCAGCAGCTTTGCAGGCTCTGGAAACACCATATATTTT. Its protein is CASSFAGSGNTIYF. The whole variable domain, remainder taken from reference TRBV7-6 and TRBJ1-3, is GAGVSQSPRYKVTKRGQDVALRCDPISGHVSLYWYRQALGQGPEFLTYFNYEAQQDKSGLPNDRFSAERPEGSISTLTIQRTEQRDSAMYRCASSFAGSGNTIYFGEGSWLTVV.

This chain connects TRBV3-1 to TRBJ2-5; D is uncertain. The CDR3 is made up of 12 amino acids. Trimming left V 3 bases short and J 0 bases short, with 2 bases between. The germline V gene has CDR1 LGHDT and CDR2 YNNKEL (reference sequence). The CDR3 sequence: CASSHDQETQYF. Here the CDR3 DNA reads TGTGCCAGCAGCCACGACCAAGAGACCCAGTACTTC.

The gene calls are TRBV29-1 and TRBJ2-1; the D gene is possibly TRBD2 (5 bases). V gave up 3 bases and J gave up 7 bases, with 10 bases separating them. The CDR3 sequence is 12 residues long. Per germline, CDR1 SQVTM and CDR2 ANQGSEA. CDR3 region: CSVEGVANEQFF. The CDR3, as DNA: TGCAGCGTTGAGGGAGTGGCGAATGAGCAGTTCTTC.

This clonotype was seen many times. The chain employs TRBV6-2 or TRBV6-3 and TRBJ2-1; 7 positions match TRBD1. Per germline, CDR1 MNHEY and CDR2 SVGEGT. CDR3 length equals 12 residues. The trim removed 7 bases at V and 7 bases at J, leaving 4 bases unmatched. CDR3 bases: TGTGCCAGCAAAACAGGGGAGAATGAGCAGTTCTTC. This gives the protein CASKTGENEQFF.

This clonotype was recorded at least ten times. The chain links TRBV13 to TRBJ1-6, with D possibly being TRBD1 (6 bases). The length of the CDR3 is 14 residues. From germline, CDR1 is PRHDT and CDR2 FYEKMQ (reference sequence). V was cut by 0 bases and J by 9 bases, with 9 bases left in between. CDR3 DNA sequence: TGTGCCAGCAGCTTAGGAAGGGGGAGTTCACCCCTCCACTTT. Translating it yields CASSLGRGSSPLHF.

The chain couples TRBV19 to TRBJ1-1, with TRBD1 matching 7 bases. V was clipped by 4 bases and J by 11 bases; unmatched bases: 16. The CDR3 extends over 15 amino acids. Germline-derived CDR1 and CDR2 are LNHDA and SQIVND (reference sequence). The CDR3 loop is CASSTIRGLGGYAFF. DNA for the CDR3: TGTGCCAGTAGTACAATCAGGGGGTTAGGGGGGTATGCTTTCTTT.

CDR3 residues: CASSEGSVDGYTF. CDR3 bases: TGTGCCAGCAGTGAAGGTTCAGTGGATGGCTACACCTTC. The rearrangement uses TRBV6-1 and TRBJ1-2; D call uncertain. CDR3 length equals 13 residues. The germline V gene has CDR1 MNHNS and CDR2 SASEGT. Trimming left V 1 base short and J 6 bases short, with 9 bases between.

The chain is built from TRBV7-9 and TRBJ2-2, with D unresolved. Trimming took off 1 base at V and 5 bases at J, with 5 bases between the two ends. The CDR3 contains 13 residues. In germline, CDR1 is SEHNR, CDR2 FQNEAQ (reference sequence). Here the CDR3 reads CASSLEETGELFF. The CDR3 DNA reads TGTGCCAGCAGCTTAGAGGAAACCGGGGAGCTGTTTTTT. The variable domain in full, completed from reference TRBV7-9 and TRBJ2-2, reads DTGVSQNPRHKITKRGQNVTFRCDPISEHNRLYWYRQTLGQGPEFLTYFQNEAQLEKSRLLSDRFSAERPKGSFSTLEIQRTEQGDSAMYLCASSLEETGELFFGEGSRLTVL.

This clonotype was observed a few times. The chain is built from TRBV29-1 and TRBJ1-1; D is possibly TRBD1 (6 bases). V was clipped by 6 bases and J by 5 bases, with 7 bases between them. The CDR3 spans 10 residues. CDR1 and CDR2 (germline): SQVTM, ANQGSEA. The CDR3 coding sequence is TGCAGCGTGAGGGGGACTGAAGCTTTCTTT. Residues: CSVRGTEAFF.

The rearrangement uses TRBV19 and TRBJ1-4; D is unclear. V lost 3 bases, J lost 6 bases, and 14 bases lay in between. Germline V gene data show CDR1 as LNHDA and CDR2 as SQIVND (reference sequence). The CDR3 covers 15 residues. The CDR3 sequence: CASSIFGPRDEKLFF. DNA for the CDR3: TGTGCCAGTAGTATTTTTGGGCCCCGGGATGAAAAACTGTTTTTT.

The CDR3 region has the DNA TGTGCCAGCCATAGCGAGAGTATCCACGAGCAGTACTTC. Encoded protein: CASHSESIHEQYF. The rearrangement uses TRBV12-3 or TRBV12-4 and TRBJ2-7, with D possibly being TRBD2 (5 bases). The CDR3 sequence is 13 residues long. Trimming shortened V by 8 bases and J by 5 bases, and 16 bases separated the two germline ends.

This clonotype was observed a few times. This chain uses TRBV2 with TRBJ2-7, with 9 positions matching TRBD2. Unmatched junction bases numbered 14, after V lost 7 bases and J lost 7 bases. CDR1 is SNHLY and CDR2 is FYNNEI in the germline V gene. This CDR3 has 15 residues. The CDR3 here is CASTIEIAGAREQYF. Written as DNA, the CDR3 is TGTGCCAGCACAATAGAGATAGCGGGAGCTCGAGAGCAGTACTTC.